The T cell receptor (beta chain) under discussion was sequenced for a study of memory CD4+ T cells and cytomegalovirus serostatus. Repertoires were generated with immunoSEQ multiplex PCR, while TCRdb's copy carries only in-frame clones and drops some. The table includes about 58,000 clones, 82% detected once. Looked up from germline, CDR1 is SNHLY and CDR2 is FYNNEI. The CDR3 sequence is 13 residues long. The V gene lost 4 bases and the J gene lost 4 bases, with 10 bases spanning the gap. The sort gate was single viable CD3+CD4+CD8-CD45RO+ cells for memory CD4+ T cells. The TCR originated in an adult in good health and CMV-seronegative. Some clones in this sample may be carry-over from other donors' samples. The V call is TRBV2, the J call TRBJ1-2; D is ambiguous. Specimen: memory CD4+ T cells from blood. CDR3 bases: TGTGCCAGCAGTGCCGGGGAACGCTATGGCTACACCTTC. Protein sequence: CASSAGERYGYTF.